This T cell receptor beta chain was found in a study of blood T cell repertoires in COVID-19 (dated by TCRdb to about 2020). About the full investigation: Samples covering the acute and convalescent phases of COVID-19 were provided by collaborators in the United States, Italy and Spain. Where HLA class I and class II types were available, the types were taken from metadata supplied by the sample provider, not from assay-based typing. Samples were obtained from the ongoing ImmuneRACE study (first 160 participants) and from 1,200 or so subjects provided by 6 global collaborators. The prospective study material was composed of cDNA or gDNA derived from T cells, B-cell-depleted T cells, or PBMCs. A de-identified subject ID, COVID-19 status, age in years and sex were almost always included in the sample metadata. The repertoires were made available in a free public database intended to serve as a resource for research on the immune response to SARS-CoV-2. The dataset comprised deeply sampled blood TCRbeta repertoires from subjects exposed to, actively infected with, or recovered from COVID-19.

TCRbeta CDR3 regions were amplified from genomic DNA using the immunoSEQ Assay, a bias-controlled multiplex PCR. Turning to the authors' computational methods: Within the assay, amplification of reference gene primers was used to estimate how many nucleated cells each sample contained. To quantify the absolute abundance of each unique TCRbeta CDR3 rearrangement, sequence reads were collapsed and filtered. For each sample, productive Simpson clonality was calculated by taking the square root of Simpson's diversity index across productive rearrangements. Held by TCRdb, this immuneACCESS table contains in-frame sequences only and omits some clones. Under half of the omission traces to an unresolved V gene where checked; the cause of the rest is unknown. V, J and clone size reflect that table, while D and trimming were determined from the DNA. Across this sample there are 250,000 or so clones, with over 70% seen only once. Approximately 3.7% of the sample belongs to the ten largest clones.

Enrolling through a virtual design, the prospective study's participants ranged in age from roughly 18 to 90 years and lived across roughly 24 United States geographic areas. In the prospective study, cohorts were assigned on the basis of participant-reported clinical history obtained from a screening survey and a study questionnaire. Exposed participants were defined as having been in contact with someone with a PCR-confirmed or clinician-diagnosed COVID-19 case within 2 weeks of study entry. Each participant in the prospective study had whole blood, serum and a nasopharyngeal or oropharyngeal swab collected by mobile phlebotomists. Additional blood draws and questionnaires over an approximately two-month period could optionally be provided by prospective study participants. Blood samples from the prospective study were shipped frozen or at room temperature prior to DNA extraction. On this clone: It has no known antigen specificity. Per-nucleotide qualities are absent, and no much larger clonotype sits a single base away.

CDR1 and CDR2 were assigned from the germline V gene as SGHDT and YYEEEE. Here V drops 1 base and J drops 0 bases, and the junction holds 7 bases not matched to any gene. From cysteine to phenylalanine, the CDR3 is 17 amino acids long. Solely the CDR3 DNA is kept, with 51 bases framed from the first base. Here is what the overall study found, with its caveats: The quantity of clinical and demographic metadata differed by source and by participant and was supplied without curation.

Sequenced sample: PBMCs or T cells enriched from blood (not recorded which). The V and J genes are TRBV5-6 and TRBJ2-4, with 7 bases in between that match TRBD1. The TCR originated in a woman in her 30s who had been exposed to COVID-19. CDR3 reads: CASSLKSGQQAKNIQYF. The DNA is as follows: TGTGCCAGCAGCTTGAAATCGGGACAGCAAGCCAAAAACATTCAGTACTTC.